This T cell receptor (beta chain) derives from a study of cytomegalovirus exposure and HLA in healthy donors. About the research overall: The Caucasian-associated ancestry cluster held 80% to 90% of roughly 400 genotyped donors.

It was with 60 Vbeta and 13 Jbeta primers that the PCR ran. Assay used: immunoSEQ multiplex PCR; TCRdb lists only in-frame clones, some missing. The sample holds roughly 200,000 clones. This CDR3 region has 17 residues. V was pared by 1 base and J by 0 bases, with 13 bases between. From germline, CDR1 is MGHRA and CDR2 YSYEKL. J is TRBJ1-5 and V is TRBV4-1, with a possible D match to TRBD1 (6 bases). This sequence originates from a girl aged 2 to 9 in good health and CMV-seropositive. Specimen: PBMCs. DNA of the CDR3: TGCGCCAGCAGCCAAGGGGGGCGGCAGCATAGCAATCAGCCCCAGCATTTT. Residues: CASSQGGRQHSNQPQHF.